Listed here are 10 T cell receptor beta chains from one sample, sequenced in a study of blood T cells in healthy people across ages. For the second PCR, which ran for roughly 6 to 11 cycles, a sample-barcoded 5' primer and a J-beta primer mix were used. TCRdb redid the calling of the 5' RACE reads with MiXCR, one entry per CDR3 protein. The sample gives more than 800,000 distinct CDR3 sequences, under 30% of which show up once; 17% is in the top ten. Sequenced material: blood. The receptors come from a woman older than 75 in good health.

The DNA for the CDR3 is TGCAGTGCCAGGAGGGGGGGCCCTGAGACCCAGTACTTC. Translation: CSARRGGPETQYF. The chain joins TRBV20-1 to TRBJ2-5, with a possible D match to TRBD2 (7 bases). This CDR3 has 13 residues. V gave up 6 bases and J gave up 5 bases, with 16 bases separating them. Germline CDR1 and CDR2: DFQATT and SNEGSKA (reference sequence).

V is TRBV6-6 and J is TRBJ1-1, with D hard to call. The germline V gene encodes CDR1 MNHNY and CDR2 SVGAGI (reference sequence). The V gene lost 0 bases and the J gene lost 0 bases, with 8 bases spanning the gap. There are 15 residues in the CDR3. The CDR3 here is CASSYSGSMNTEAFF. In DNA form, the CDR3 reads TGTGCCAGCAGTTACTCTGGCAGCATGAACACTGAAGCTTTCTTT.

On this clonotype itself: This clone may be a read error of a much larger clone one base away. This chain joins TRBV4-3 and TRBJ1-4, with unresolved D. Germline lookup yields CDR1 LGHNA and CDR2 YSLEER. CDR3 length: 17 amino acids. Trimming took 0 bases from V and 3 from J, leaving 14 bases between them. The CDR3 here is CASSQDIVGAPNEKLFF. CDR3 bases: TGCGCCAGCAGCCAAGATATAGTGGGAGCACCTAATGAAAAACTGTTTTTT.

Turning to this clonotype: The junction differs from germline at one of its ends, possibly a read error. The gene calls are TRBV20-1 and TRBJ2-6; D tentatively reads TRBD1 or TRBD2 (5 bases each). The germline gives CDR1 DFQATT, CDR2 SNEGSKA (reference sequence). This CDR3 comprises 15 residues. The CDR3 reads CSARDWGNGANGLTF. The CDR3 coding sequence is TGCAGTGCTAGAGATTGGGGGAACGGGGCCAACGGCCTGACTTTC.

With regard to this clonotype: A much larger clone differs by one base, so this may be a read error. The chain recombines TRBV29-1 with TRBJ2-1; 15 bases are shared with TRBD2. This CDR3 contains 17 residues. Germline values: CDR1 SQVTM, CDR2 ANQGSEA. V shed 6 bases, J shed 11 bases, and the junction held 17 bases outside the gene matches. CDR3 DNA sequence: TGCAGCGTCCGCCCGGGACTAGCGGGGGGCCCTGGGGATAAGCAGTTCTTC. Protein: CSVRPGLAGGPGDKQFF.

This clonotype was detected only a few times. This chain links TRBV14 with TRBJ2-5, with D tentatively TRBD1 (6 bases). The V end lost 0 bases, the J end lost 5 bases, and 16 bases lay between the germline ends. The germline V gene encodes CDR1 SGHDN and CDR2 FVKESK. The CDR3 consists of 16 residues. CDR3 loop: CASSQDLPGAAETQYF. CDR3 coding DNA: TGTGCCAGCAGCCAAGATCTTCCAGGGGCTGCGGAGACCCAGTACTTC.

This clonotype was seen ten or more times. This may arise from a read error, as a much more abundant clone is one base away. The CDR3 nucleotides are TGTGCCAGCAGCTTGACAGGGAGCTCCTACAATGAGCAGTACTTC. Translation gives CASSLTGSSYNEQYF. The genes are TRBV7-9 and TRBJ2-1; 7 positions agree with TRBD1. Gene TRBJ2-7 matches the end of the DNA better, so the J call may be wrong. CDR1 is SEHNR, CDR2 FQNEAQ, per germline (reference sequence). The CDR3 covers 15 residues.

This clonotype has a handful of counts. The chain combines TRBV6-2 or TRBV6-3 with TRBJ1-5; TRBD1 is a possible D gene (5 bases). Germline loops: CDR1 MNHEY, CDR2 SVGEGT. The CDR3 runs to 17 residues. The V gene lost 6 bases and the J gene lost 3 bases, with 21 bases spanning the gap. CDR3 in DNA: TGTGCCAGCAGGTACCGGGGGGTCGCCGATCTCAATCAGCCCCAGCATTTT. Protein: CASRYRGVADLNQPQHF.

This clonotype appeared many times. The chain joins TRBV24-1 to TRBJ2-5; 13 nucleotides agree with TRBD2. The V gene's germline CDR1 is KGHDR and CDR2 SFDVKD. Trimming at V came to 3 bases and at J to 5 bases, leaving 8 bases not matched to a gene. The CDR3 runs to 17 residues. The CDR3 DNA sequence: TGTGCCACCAGTGATCCGATACTAGCGGGGGGGCCGGAGACCCAGTACTTC. This gives the protein CATSDPILAGGPETQYF.

In this sample, this clonotype turned up many times. This chain uses TRBV6-5 with TRBJ1-5; D gene unclear. The germline CDR1 and CDR2 sequences are MNHEY and SVGAGI. V was pared by 6 bases and J by 6 bases, with 12 bases between. The CDR3 loop spans 13 amino acids. Here the CDR3 reads CASRRTFGQPQHF. For the CDR3, the DNA is TGTGCCAGCAGGAGGACCTTCGGTCAGCCCCAGCATTTT.